This T cell receptor beta chain was retrieved from a study of somatic mutations in cytotoxic T cells in rheumatoid arthritis. This table comes from immunoSEQ multiplex PCR, and its TCRdb copy is limited to in-frame clones, with some not included. The sample yields around 16,000 clones, about four fifths seen once. This clonotype originated in an adult with rheumatoid arthritis. The specimen sequenced was CD8+ T cells sorted from blood.

The CDR3 region is CASTRDSPLNTEAFF. CDR3 bases: TGCGCCAGCACCCGGGACAGCCCCTTGAACACTGAAGCTTTCTTT. This rearrangement joins TRBV5-1 to TRBJ1-1, with TRBD1 identical over 7 bases. CDR3 length equals 15 residues. V was clipped by 6 bases and J by 0 bases; unmatched bases: 8. The germline V gene has CDR1 SGHRS and CDR2 YFSETQ.